In its sample, the clone carrying this T cell receptor (beta chain) was seen once. Its antigen is not known. The record originates from a study of cytomegalovirus exposure and HLA in healthy donors. Whole-study findings and limits: Productive rates of about 90% or about 30% were seen for most TCR beta V segments in an earlier analysis. In a later analysis, common viral pathogens appeared linked to several of the most significant clusters.

This cohort consisted of healthy bone marrow donors. For this donor, CMV serostatus was not recorded. The PCR employed 60 Vbeta primers together with 13 Jbeta primers. TCRdb's table, derived via immunoSEQ multiplex PCR, lists solely in-frame clones and lacks some. The sample lists about 140,000 clones, around 63% seen once, with approximately 1.6% in the top ten. Germline loops: CDR1 SEHNR, CDR2 FQNEAQ (reference sequence). There are 14 residues in the CDR3. Trimming removed 5 bases from V and 7 bases from J; junction bases left unmatched: 10. This sequence originates from a human donor in good health. What was sequenced was PBMCs. The J gene is TRBJ2-7, the V gene TRBV7-9, with 8 bases that match TRBD1. The CDR3 DNA follows: TGTGCCAGCAGCACTCACGACAGGGGAAGGGAGCAGTACTTC. Translating gives CASSTHDRGREQYF. The full variable domain, with the rest looked up from reference TRBV7-9 and TRBJ2-7, is DTGVSQNPRHKITKRGQNVTFRCDPISEHNRLYWYRQTLGQGPEFLTYFQNEAQLEKSRLLSDRFSAERPKGSFSTLEIQRTEQGDSAMYLCASSTHDRGREQYFGPGTRLTVT.